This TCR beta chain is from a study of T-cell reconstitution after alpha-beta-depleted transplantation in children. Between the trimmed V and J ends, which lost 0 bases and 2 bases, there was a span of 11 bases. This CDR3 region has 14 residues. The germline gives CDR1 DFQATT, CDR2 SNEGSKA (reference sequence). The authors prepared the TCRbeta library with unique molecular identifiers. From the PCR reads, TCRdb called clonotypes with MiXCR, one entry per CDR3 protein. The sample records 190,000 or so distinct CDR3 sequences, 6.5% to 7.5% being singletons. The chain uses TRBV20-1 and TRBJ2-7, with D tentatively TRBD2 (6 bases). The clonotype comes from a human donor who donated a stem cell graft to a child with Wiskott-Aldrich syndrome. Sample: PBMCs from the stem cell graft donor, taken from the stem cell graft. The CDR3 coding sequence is TGCAGTGCTAGAGATCACGGGAGCCCCTACGAGCAGTACTTC. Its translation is CSARDHGSPYEQYF.